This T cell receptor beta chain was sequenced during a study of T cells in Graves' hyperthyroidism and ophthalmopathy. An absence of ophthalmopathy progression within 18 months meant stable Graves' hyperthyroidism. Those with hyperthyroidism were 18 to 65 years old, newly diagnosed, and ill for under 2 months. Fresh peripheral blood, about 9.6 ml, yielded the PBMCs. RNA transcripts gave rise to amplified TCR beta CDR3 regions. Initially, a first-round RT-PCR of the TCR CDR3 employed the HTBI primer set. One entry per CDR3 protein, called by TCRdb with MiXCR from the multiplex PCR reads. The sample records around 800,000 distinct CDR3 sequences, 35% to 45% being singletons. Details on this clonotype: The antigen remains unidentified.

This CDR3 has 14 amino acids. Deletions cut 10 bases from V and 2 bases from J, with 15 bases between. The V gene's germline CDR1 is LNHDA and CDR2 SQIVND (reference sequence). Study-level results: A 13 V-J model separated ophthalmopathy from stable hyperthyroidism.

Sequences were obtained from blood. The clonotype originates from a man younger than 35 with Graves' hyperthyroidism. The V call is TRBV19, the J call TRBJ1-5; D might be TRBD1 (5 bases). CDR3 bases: TGTGCCACCGGTTGGGGGTTTGGCAATCAGCCCCAGCATTTT. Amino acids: CATGWGFGNQPQHF. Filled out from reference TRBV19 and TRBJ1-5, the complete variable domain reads DGGITQSPKYLFRKEGQNVTLSCEQNLNHDAMYWYRQDPGQGLRLIYYSQIVNDFQKGDIAEGYSVSREKKESFPLTVTSAQKNPTAFYLCATGWGFGNQPQHFGDGTRLSIL.